These 14 T cell receptor beta chains came from one sample sequenced in a study of T cell responses to AZD1222 COVID-19 vaccine. Generated by immunoSEQ multiplex PCR, the TCRdb table keeps only in-frame clones and is missing some. This table has roughly 150,000 clones, 80% to 90% appearing once. The sample consisted of peripheral blood, taken 28 days after the second AZD1222 dose. The receptor set was obtained from an adult who received the AZD1222 COVID-19 vaccine.

As DNA, the CDR3 is TGCAGCGTTGAGTTTCGGGAGAAATCCTACGAGCAGTACTTC. This gives the protein CSVEFREKSYEQYF. The rearrangement links TRBV29-1 to TRBJ2-7, with D perhaps TRBD2 (6 bases). CDR3 size: 14 residues. Deletions cut 3 bases from V and 1 base from J, with 13 bases between. Germline V gives CDR1 SQVTM, CDR2 ANQGSEA.

The rearrangement joins TRBV10-3 to TRBJ2-7; D ambiguous. The CDR3 spans 14 residues. The ends were cut back, 1 base at V and 4 bases at J, with 11 bases in the middle. The germline V gene encodes CDR1 ENHRY and CDR2 SYGVKD. The CDR3 region is CAISEFGRAYEQYF. The CDR3 DNA follows: TGTGCCATCAGTGAGTTTGGACGGGCTTACGAGCAGTACTTC.

The chain is built from TRBV30 and TRBJ1-3, with unresolved D. With 3 bases removed from V and 2 bases from J, the gap between germline ends came to 14 bases. Germline CDR1 reads GTSNPN; CDR2 reads SVGIG (reference sequence). The CDR3 sequence is 15 residues long. DNA of the CDR3: TGTGCCTGGAGGCCGCCTACCCCAGCTGGAAACACCATATATTTT. Protein sequence: CAWRPPTPAGNTIYF.

The chain is built from TRBV4-2 and TRBJ2-7; 9 positions match TRBD2. This CDR3 has 15 amino acids. Trimming removed 4 bases from V and 11 bases from J; junction bases left unmatched: 15. CDR1 is LGHNA, CDR2 YNFKEQ, per germline. In DNA, the CDR3 is TGTGCCAGCAGCCCTCAAGGAGCGGGAGGTCCGGGGGAGTACTTC. It codes for CASSPQGAGGPGEYF.

Only a few counts were recorded for this clone. The chain employs TRBV12-3 or TRBV12-4 and TRBJ1-2, with D uncertain. V dropped 4 bases and J dropped 7 bases, with 13 bases sitting between them. The CDR3 extends over 13 amino acids. The CDR3 nucleotides read TGTGCCAGCAGTTCACAAGTATTGGGTGGCTACACCTTC. The encoded protein is CASSSQVLGGYTF.

This chain links TRBV29-1 with TRBJ2-3; a weak D match, TRBD2 (5 bases). V gave up 8 bases and J gave up 2 bases, with 20 bases separating them. This CDR3 has 15 residues. In germline, CDR1 is SQVTM, CDR2 ANQGSEA. This CDR3 is CSLKSAGGITDTQYF. As DNA, the CDR3 is TGCAGCCTTAAAAGCGCTGGAGGAATCACAGATACGCAGTATTTT.

In nucleotides, the CDR3 is TGTGCCAGCAGCTTCGCCCGGACTGAAGCTTTCTTT. Residues: CASSFARTEAFF. The rearrangement joins TRBV11-1 to TRBJ1-1; no clear D. CDR3 size: 12 residues. Germline V gives CDR1 SGHAT, CDR2 FQDESV (reference sequence). V gave up 3 bases and J gave up 5 bases, with 7 bases separating them.

The J gene is TRBJ1-2, the V gene TRBV12-3 or TRBV12-4; D not resolved. The CDR3 covers 12 residues. V was pared by 10 bases and J by 4 bases, with 13 bases between. The CDR3 loop reads CANSKGGYGYTF. In DNA form, the CDR3 reads TGTGCCAACTCAAAAGGCGGCTATGGCTACACCTTC.

V is TRBV19 and J is TRBJ1-4, with D unclear. The V end was cut by 7 bases, the J end by 4 bases, with 13 bases between. In germline, CDR1 is LNHDA, CDR2 SQIVND (reference sequence). CDR3 size: 14 residues. CDR3 loop: CASTRTGSNEKLFF. The CDR3 coding sequence is TGTGCCAGTACCCGGACGGGAAGTAATGAAAAACTGTTTTTT. The variable domain in full, with the rest retrieved from reference TRBV19 and TRBJ1-4, is DGGITQSPKYLFRKEGQNVTLSCEQNLNHDAMYWYRQDPGQGLRLIYYSQIVNDFQKGDIAEGYSVSREKKESFPLTVTSAQKNPTAFYLCASTRTGSNEKLFFGSGTQLSVL.

The genes are TRBV5-5 and TRBJ1-5, with D possibly being TRBD1 (6 bases). The CDR3 runs to 16 residues. Per the germline V gene, CDR1 is SGHKS and CDR2 is YYEKEE (reference sequence). V shed 4 bases and J shed 0 bases, with 14 bases lying between them. The CDR3, as DNA: TGTGCCAGCAGCCTAACACAGGGCTATAGCAATCAGCCCCAGCATTTT. Its translation: CASSLTQGYSNQPQHF.

This clone was counted once. The chain is built from TRBV3-1 (or the pseudogene TRBV3-2) and TRBJ2-7; no reliable D call. The CDR3 is 14 residues long. The germline V and J ends were trimmed by 3 bases and 3 bases, with 12 bases remaining between them. Looked up from germline, CDR1 is LGHDT and CDR2 is YNNKEL (reference sequence). Here the CDR3 DNA reads TGTGCCAGCAGCCAGAGTATACTAAGCTACGAGCAGTACTTC. Its protein product is CASSQSILSYEQYF.

This chain uses TRBV28 with TRBJ2-1; D gene unclear. The germline V gene encodes CDR1 MDHEN and CDR2 SYDVKM. V was clipped by 1 base and J by 5 bases, with 15 bases between them. This CDR3 has 16 amino acids. CDR3 coding DNA: TGTGCCAGCAGTTTATTGTCGGGCGGATTGAACAATGAGCAGTTCTTC. Translating gives CASSLLSGGLNNEQFF.

V is TRBV2 and J is TRBJ2-3, with 9 positions matching TRBD2. This CDR3 is 18 amino acids long. V lost 10 bases to trimming and J lost 0 bases; unmatched junction nucleotides: 17. Germline V CDR1 and CDR2: SNHLY, FYNNEI. The CDR3 region is CATPRGASGKGSTDTQYF. CDR3 coding DNA: TGTGCCACACCCAGGGGGGCTAGCGGGAAGGGAAGCACAGATACGCAGTATTTT.

This clone was seen once. The chain uses TRBV6-2 or TRBV6-3 and TRBJ2-2; the D is unclear. CDR3 length: 15 residues. Germline assignment: CDR1 MNHEY and CDR2 SVGEGT. The V and J ends lost 2 bases and 1 base respectively, with 8 bases between them. The DNA for the CDR3 is TGTGCCAGCAGTTACAACCGGCAGAACACCGGGGAGCTGTTTTTT. Translation gives CASSYNRQNTGELFF.